This entry is about one T cell receptor beta chain. Other DNA sequences in the sample encode the same CDR3. The table came from immunoSEQ multiplex PCR; TCRdb's copy has only in-frame clones and leaves some out. The sample consists of about 1 million clones, approximately 70% of them appearing once. This CDR3 has 13 residues. Germline lookup yields CDR1 KGHSH and CDR2 LQKENI. Trimming shortened V by 3 bases and J by 2 bases, and 7 bases separated the two germline ends. The sample comes from a study of shared clonotypes between healthy human individuals. The source is a man aged 18 to 29 in good health. Sequenced material: memory CD4+ T cells sorted from blood. Regarding subset: CD45RA-negative fraction. This sequence joins TRBV18 and TRBJ2-5, with D possibly being TRBD1 (6 bases). The CDR3 DNA follows: TGTGCCAGCTCACCTGACAGGCAAGAGACCCAGTACTTC. It specifies CASSPDRQETQYF.